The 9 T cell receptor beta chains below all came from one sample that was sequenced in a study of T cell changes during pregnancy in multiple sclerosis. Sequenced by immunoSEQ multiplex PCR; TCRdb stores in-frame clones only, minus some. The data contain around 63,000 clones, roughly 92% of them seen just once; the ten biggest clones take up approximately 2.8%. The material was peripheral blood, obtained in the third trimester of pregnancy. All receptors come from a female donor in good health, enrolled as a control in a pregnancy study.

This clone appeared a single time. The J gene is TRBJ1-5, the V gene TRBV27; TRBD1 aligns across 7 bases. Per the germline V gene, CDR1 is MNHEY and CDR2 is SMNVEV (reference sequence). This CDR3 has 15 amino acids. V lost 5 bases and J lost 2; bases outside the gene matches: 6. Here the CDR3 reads CASSAQGLGNQPQHF. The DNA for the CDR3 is TGTGCCAGCAGTGCACAGGGGTTGGGCAATCAGCCCCAGCATTTT.

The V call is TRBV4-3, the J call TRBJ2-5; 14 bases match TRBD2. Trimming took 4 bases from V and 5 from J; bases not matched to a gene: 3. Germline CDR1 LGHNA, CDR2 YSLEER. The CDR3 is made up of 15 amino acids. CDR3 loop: CASSLTSGRGETQYF. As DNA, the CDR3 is TGCGCCAGCAGCCTGACTAGCGGGAGGGGGGAGACCCAGTACTTC.

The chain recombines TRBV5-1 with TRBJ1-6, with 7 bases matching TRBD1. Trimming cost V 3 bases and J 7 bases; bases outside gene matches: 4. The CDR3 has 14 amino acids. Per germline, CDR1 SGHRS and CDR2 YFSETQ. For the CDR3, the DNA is TGCGCCAGCAGCTGGGACAGCTCCAATTCACCCCTCCACTTT. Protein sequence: CASSWDSSNSPLHF.

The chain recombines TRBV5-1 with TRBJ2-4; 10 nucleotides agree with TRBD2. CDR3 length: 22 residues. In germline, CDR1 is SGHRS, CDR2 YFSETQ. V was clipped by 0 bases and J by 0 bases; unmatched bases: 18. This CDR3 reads CASSLAGLAGVGGSIAKNIQYF. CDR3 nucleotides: TGCGCCAGCAGCTTGGCCGGGCTAGCGGGAGTGGGGGGCTCGATAGCCAAAAACATTCAGTACTTC.

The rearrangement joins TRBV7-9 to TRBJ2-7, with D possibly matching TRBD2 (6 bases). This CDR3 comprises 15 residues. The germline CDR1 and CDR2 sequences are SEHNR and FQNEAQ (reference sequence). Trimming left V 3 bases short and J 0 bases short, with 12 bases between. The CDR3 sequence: CASSFVRGTSYEQYF. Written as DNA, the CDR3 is TGTGCCAGCAGCTTTGTACGGGGGACCTCCTACGAGCAGTACTTC.

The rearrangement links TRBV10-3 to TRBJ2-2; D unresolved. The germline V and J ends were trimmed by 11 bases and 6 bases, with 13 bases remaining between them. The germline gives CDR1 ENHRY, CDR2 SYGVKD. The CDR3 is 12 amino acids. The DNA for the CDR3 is TGTGCCGTCCGGAGAGCATCCGGGGAGCTGTTTTTT. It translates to CAVRRASGELFF.

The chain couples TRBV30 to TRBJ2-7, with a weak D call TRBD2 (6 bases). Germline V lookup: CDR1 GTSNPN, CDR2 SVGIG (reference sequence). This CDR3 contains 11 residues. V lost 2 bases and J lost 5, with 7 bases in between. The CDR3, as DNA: TGTGCCTGGAGTAGGAGGGACGAGCAGTACTTC. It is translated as CAWSRRDEQYF.

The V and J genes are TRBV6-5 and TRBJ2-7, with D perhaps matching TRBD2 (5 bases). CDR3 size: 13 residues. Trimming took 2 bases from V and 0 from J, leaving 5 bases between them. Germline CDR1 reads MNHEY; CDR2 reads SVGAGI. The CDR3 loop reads CASSYRDSYEQYF. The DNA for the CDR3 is TGTGCCAGCAGTTACCGGGACTCCTACGAGCAGTACTTC.

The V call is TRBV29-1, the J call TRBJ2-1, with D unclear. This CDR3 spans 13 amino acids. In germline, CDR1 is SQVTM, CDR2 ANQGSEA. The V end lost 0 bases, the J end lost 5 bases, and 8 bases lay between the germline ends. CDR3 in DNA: TGCAGCGTTGAAGATTTGGGCCACAATGAGCAGTTCTTC. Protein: CSVEDLGHNEQFF.